This TCR beta chain came from a study of blood T cell repertoires in COVID-19. Using immunoSEQ multiplex PCR, the repertoire was profiled, and TCRdb retains in-frame clones only, with some absent. Here the sample spans over 80,000 clones, 70% to 80% being singletons. The CDR3 extends over 13 amino acids. Trimming cost V 5 bases and J 9 bases, with 17 bases left between them. Germline CDR1 reads LNHDA; CDR2 reads SQIVND (reference sequence). Sequencing input: peripheral blood. The V call is TRBV19, the J call TRBJ2-7; D not resolved. This sequence was found in a woman older than 75 with active or convalescent COVID-19. The CDR3 coding sequence is TGTGCCAGTAGTGAGGCAAGTCGCCTCGGGCAGTACTTC. Its protein product is CASSEASRLGQYF.